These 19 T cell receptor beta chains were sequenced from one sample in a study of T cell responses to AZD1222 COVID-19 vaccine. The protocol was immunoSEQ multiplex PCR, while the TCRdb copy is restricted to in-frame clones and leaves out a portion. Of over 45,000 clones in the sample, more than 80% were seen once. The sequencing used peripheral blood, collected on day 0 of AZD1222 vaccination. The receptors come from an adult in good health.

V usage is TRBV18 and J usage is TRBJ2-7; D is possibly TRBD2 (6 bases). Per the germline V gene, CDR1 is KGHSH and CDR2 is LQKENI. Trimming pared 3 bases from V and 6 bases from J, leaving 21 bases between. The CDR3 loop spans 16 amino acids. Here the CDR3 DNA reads TGTGCCAGCTCACCCATTGAGTGGTTGTCCGGGGGCGAGCAGTACTTC. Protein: CASSPIEWLSGGEQYF.

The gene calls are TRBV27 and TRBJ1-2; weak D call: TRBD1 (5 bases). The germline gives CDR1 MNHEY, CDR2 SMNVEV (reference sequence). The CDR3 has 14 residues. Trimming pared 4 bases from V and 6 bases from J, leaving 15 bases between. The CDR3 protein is CASSYAQGANGYTF. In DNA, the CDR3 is TGTGCCAGCAGTTATGCTCAGGGCGCCAATGGCTACACCTTC.

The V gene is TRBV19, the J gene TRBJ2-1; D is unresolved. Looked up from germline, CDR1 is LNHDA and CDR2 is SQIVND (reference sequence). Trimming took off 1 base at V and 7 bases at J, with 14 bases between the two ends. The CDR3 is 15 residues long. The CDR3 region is CASSIVLTVNNEQFF. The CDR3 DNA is TGTGCCAGTAGTATAGTCTTGACGGTCAATAATGAGCAGTTCTTC.

The CDR3 reads CASSVGATSNYGYTF. CDR3 sequence (DNA): TGTGCCAGCAGCGTAGGGGCGACATCTAACTATGGCTACACCTTC. This rearrangement joins TRBV9 to TRBJ1-2; D remains unclear. The CDR3 has 15 residues. Germline-derived CDR1 and CDR2 are SGDLS and YYNGEE. Trimming left V 0 bases short and J 0 bases short, with 9 bases between.

CDR3 in DNA: TGCGCCACAACCTCAGGCGAAGGGCGGGAGACCGGGGAGCTGTTTTTT. It is translated as CATTSGEGRETGELFF. The chain carries TRBV10-1 and TRBJ2-2, with TRBD2 matching over 7 bases. Germline trimming cut 10 bases from V and 5 bases from J; bases unmatched to any gene: 16. Looked up from germline, CDR1 is WNHNN and CDR2 is SYGVQD (reference sequence). This CDR3 has 16 amino acids.

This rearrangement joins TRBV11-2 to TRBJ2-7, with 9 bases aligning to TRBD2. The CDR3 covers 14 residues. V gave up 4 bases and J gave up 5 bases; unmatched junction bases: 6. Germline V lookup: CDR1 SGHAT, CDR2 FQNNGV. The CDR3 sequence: CASSYSGRFDEQYF. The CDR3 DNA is TGTGCCAGCAGCTATAGCGGGAGATTCGACGAGCAGTACTTC.

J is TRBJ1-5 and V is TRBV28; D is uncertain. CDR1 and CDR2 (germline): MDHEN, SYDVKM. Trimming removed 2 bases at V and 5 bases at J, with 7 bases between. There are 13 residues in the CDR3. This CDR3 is CASSLPGDQPQHF. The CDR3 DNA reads TGTGCCAGCAGTTTACCGGGAGATCAGCCCCAGCATTTT.

CDR3 region: CASSADRAGYTF. The CDR3 DNA follows: TGTGCCAGCAGCGCGGACAGGGCTGGCTACACCTTC. This chain links TRBV9 with TRBJ1-2, with TRBD1 matching 8 bases. The CDR3 consists of 12 residues. CDR1 and CDR2 (germline): SGDLS, YYNGEE. Trimming took 3 bases from V and 7 from J; bases not matched to a gene: 2.

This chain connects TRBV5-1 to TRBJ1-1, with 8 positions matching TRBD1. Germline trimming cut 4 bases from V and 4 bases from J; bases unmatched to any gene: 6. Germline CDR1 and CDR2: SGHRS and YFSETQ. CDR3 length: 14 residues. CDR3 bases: TGCGCCAGCAGCGGCCAGGGGGCGGGCACTGAAGCTTTCTTT. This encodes CASSGQGAGTEAFF.

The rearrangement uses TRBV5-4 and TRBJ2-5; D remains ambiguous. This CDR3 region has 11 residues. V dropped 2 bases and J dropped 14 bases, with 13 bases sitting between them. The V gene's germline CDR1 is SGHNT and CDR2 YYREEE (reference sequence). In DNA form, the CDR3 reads TGTGCCAGCAGCTTTGGGAAAGTTGTCTACTTC. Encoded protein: CASSFGKVVYF.

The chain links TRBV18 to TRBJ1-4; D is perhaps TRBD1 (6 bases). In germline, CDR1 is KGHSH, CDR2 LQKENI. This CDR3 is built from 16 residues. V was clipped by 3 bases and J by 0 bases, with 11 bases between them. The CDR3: CASSPSQGSTNEKLFF. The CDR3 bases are TGTGCCAGCTCACCCTCACAGGGATCAACTAATGAAAAACTGTTTTTT.

CDR3 region: CASSPSKRDTIYF. The CDR3 DNA sequence: TGTGCCAGCTCACCTTCCAAGCGGGACACCATATATTTT. This chain connects TRBV18 to TRBJ1-3; D remains unclear. The CDR3 is made up of 13 amino acids. From germline, CDR1 is KGHSH and CDR2 LQKENI. The V and J ends lost 3 bases and 8 bases respectively, with 11 bases between them.

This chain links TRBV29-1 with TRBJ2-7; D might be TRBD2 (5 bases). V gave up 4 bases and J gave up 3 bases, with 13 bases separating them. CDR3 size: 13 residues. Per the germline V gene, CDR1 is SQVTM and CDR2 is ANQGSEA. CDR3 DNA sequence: TGCAGCGTTGCTCTAGCAGGATTCTACGAGCAGTACTTC. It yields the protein CSVALAGFYEQYF.

The CDR3 reads CAWSVGSNQPQHF. As DNA, the CDR3 is TGTGCCTGGAGTGTCGGCAGCAATCAGCCCCAGCATTTT. The chain recombines TRBV30 with TRBJ1-5; no clear D gene. Deletions cut 0 bases from V and 1 base from J, with 4 bases between. The CDR3 sequence is 13 residues long. Germline V CDR1 and CDR2: GTSNPN, SVGIG (reference sequence).

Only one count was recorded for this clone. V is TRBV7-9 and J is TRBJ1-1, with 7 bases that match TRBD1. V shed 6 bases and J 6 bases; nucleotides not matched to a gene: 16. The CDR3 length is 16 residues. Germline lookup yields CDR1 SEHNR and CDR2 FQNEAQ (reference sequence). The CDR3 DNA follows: TGTGCCAGCAGTTTAACGGCAGGGGGGCGGTTGGCTGAAGCTTTCTTT. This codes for CASSLTAGGRLAEAFF.

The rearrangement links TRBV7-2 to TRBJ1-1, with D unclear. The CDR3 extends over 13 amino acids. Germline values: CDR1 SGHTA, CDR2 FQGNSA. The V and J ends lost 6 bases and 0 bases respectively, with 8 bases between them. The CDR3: CASRNRLNTEAFF. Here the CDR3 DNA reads TGTGCCAGCAGAAATAGGCTGAACACTGAAGCTTTCTTT.

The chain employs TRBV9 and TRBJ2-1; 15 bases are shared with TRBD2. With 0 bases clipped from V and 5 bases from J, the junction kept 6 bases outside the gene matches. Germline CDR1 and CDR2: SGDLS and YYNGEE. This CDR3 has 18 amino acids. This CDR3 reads CASSVVGLAGGPHNEQFF. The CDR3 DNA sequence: TGTGCCAGCAGCGTAGTTGGACTAGCGGGAGGGCCTCACAATGAGCAGTTCTTC.

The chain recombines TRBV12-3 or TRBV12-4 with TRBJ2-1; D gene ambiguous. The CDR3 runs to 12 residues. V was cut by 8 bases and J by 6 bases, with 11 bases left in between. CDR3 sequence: CASLLGANEQFF. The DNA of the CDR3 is TGTGCCAGCCTCCTTGGTGCCAATGAGCAGTTCTTC.

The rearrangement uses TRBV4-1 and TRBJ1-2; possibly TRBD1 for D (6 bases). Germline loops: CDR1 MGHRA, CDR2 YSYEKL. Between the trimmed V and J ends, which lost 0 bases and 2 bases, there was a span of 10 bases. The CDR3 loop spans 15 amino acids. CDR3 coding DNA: TGCGCCAGCAGCCAAGAAACAGGGCCCAACTATGGCTACACCTTC. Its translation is CASSQETGPNYGYTF.